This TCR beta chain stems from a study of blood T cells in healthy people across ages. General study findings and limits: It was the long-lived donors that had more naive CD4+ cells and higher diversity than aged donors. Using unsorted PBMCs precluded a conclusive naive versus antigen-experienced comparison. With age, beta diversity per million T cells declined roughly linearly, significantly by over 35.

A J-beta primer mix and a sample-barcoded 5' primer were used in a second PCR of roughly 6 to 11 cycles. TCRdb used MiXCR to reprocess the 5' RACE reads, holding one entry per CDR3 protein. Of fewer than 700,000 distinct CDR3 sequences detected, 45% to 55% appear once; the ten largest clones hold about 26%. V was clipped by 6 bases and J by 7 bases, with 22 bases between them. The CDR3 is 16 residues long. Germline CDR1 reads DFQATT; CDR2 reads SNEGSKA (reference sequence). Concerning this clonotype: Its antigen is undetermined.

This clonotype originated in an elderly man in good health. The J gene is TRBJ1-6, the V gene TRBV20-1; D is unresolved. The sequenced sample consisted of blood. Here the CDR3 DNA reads TGCAGTGCGCGAACTGTCCCGCGAGGTCTCAATTCACCCCTCCACTTT. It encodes CSARTVPRGLNSPLHF.